This TCR beta chain was identified during a study of regulatory T cells in long-lasting Graves disease. The time point here: newly diagnosed GD, antithyroid drugs for less than 3 months. After RNA was extracted from PBMCs, the TCR library was made from it. Germline V lookup: CDR1 SQVTM, CDR2 ANQGSEA. The CDR3 is made up of 17 amino acids. According to the study, TCR beta libraries were built with iRepertoire HTBI primers and CDR3-region Arm-PCR. Each CDR3 protein is one row after TCRdb ran MiXCR on the multiplex PCR reads. The profile covers just over 600,000 distinct CDR3 sequences, with roughly 16% appearing a single time and under 20% taken by the ten largest. These data were also filed under a second study, of T cells in Graves' hyperthyroidism and ophthalmopathy.

J is TRBJ2-7 and V is TRBV29-1, with TRBD1 matching 7 bases. The starting material was peripheral blood mononuclear cells (PBMCs), obtained at new diagnosis, from a patient treated with antithyroid drugs. The TCR originated in a young woman with Graves disease. The CDR3 nucleotides are TGCGCCAGCAGCCTACTGTCCCCCCGACAGGGCTCCTACGAGCAGTACTTC. Its protein product is CASSLLSPRQGSYEQYF.